This T cell receptor (beta chain) is from a study of vaccination effects on CD4 cells after COVID-19. The wider study: Sequencing followed a ViraFEST assay step that expanded antigen-specific CD4+ T cells with viral peptide pools. The median interval between the second dose and post-vaccine sampling was 72 days.

An approximately ten-day culture period preceded the isolation of CD4+ T cells. Each participant was given two doses of one vaccine (BNT162b2 or mRNA-1273). Details on this clone: Its antigen is as yet unknown.

Sequencing used immunoSEQ multiplex PCR; TCRdb keeps in-frame clones, though not all of them. The sample has under 70,000 clones, around two thirds seen once. CDR3 length: 15 residues. Germline lookup yields CDR1 SNHLY and CDR2 FYNNEI. The V gene end was trimmed by 9 bases and the J gene end by 2 bases; junction bases not matched to a gene: 7. The J gene is TRBJ2-2, the V gene TRBV2; 9 bases are a match to TRBD1. The source is a human donor who received a COVID-19 vaccine. The sequences come from CD4+ T cells from PBMCs cultured without peptide, collected after COVID-19 vaccination. CDR3 sequence (DNA): TGTGCCAGGGGGGGGACAGGGAAAAACACCGGGGAGCTGTTTTTT. Residues: CARGGTGKNTGELFF.